Shown below are 23 T cell receptor beta chains from a single sample sequenced in a study of shared clonotypes between healthy human individuals. Data came from immunoSEQ multiplex PCR; TCRdb stores just in-frame clones and leaves some out. The sample has about 1,900,000 clones, approximately 94% seen once. CD8 cells regarded as naive lacked CD45RO, were positively chosen for CCR7, and omitted terminally differentiated effector memory CD45RA+ cells. Sequences were obtained from naive CD8+ T cells sorted from blood. The receptors here all came from a man between 18 and 35 years old in good health.

Concerning this clone itself: Mismatch with germline at one junction end may stem from a read error. The rearrangement links TRBV7-7 to TRBJ2-3; D remains unclear. Germline-derived CDR1 and CDR2 are SSHAT and FNYEAQ (reference sequence). The CDR3 length is 18 residues. The CDR3, as DNA: TGTGCTAGCAGCTTGAGTGGGCCCTGGCACACCGGCGTAGGTACGCAGTATTTT. It translates to CASSLSGPWHTGVGTQYF.

This chain connects TRBV6-6 to TRBJ1-2; maybe TRBD1 (5 bases). Looked up from germline, CDR1 is MNHNY and CDR2 is SVGAGI (reference sequence). Trimming took off 8 bases at V and 4 bases at J, with 14 bases between the two ends. The CDR3 loop spans 13 amino acids. In DNA, the CDR3 is TGTGCCAGCGCAGAGACGGGGGTCTATGGCTACACCTTC. The encoded protein is CASAETGVYGYTF.

The chain recombines TRBV15 with TRBJ2-1, with D hard to call. The CDR3 runs 12 residues. The germline CDR1 and CDR2 sequences are LNHNV and YYDKDF (reference sequence). Trimming removed 1 base from V and 5 bases from J, with 3 bases in between. CDR3 sequence reads: CATSRVNNEQFF. CDR3 nucleotides: TGTGCCACCAGCAGAGTGAACAATGAGCAGTTCTTC. The full variable domain, with the rest looked up from reference TRBV15 and TRBJ2-1, is DAMVIQNPRYQVTQFGKPVTLSCSQTLNHNVMYWYQQKSSQAPKLLFHYYDKDFNNEADTPDNFQSRRPNTSFCFLDIRSPGLGDTAMYLCATSRVNNEQFFGPGTRLTVL.

The chain carries TRBV19 and TRBJ2-7, with a possible D match to TRBD2 (6 bases). V was pared by 1 base and J by 5 bases, with 15 bases between. The CDR3 spans 15 residues. Germline loops: CDR1 LNHDA, CDR2 SQIVND (reference sequence). For the CDR3, the DNA is TGTGCCAGTAGTATAGGTACGGGAGTACCCGACGAGCAGTACTTC. Amino acid sequence: CASSIGTGVPDEQYF.

This clone was observed once. Distinct nucleotide sequences in the sample also encode this CDR3. The chain couples TRBV18 to TRBJ2-3; D unclear. CDR3 length: 15 residues. The germline CDR1 and CDR2 sequences are KGHSH and LQKENI. The germline V and J ends were trimmed by 0 bases and 0 bases, with 7 bases remaining between them. This CDR3 reads CASSPPDGSTDTQYF. Written as DNA, the CDR3 is TGTGCCAGCTCACCACCGGATGGAAGCACAGATACGCAGTATTTT.

As regards this clone: Additional DNA sequences in this sample encode the identical CDR3. The chain couples TRBV5-6 to TRBJ2-7; D is unclear. V lost 0 bases to trimming and J lost 1 base, with 5 bases between them. The CDR3 extends over 13 amino acids. The V gene's germline CDR1 is SGHDT and CDR2 YYEEEE. For the CDR3, the DNA is TGTGCCAGCAGCTTGGACCGTTCCTACGAGCAGTACTTC. Its translation: CASSLDRSYEQYF.

This clone is a singleton in its sample. This chain uses TRBV19 with TRBJ1-5, with a possible D match to TRBD1 (6 bases). The CDR3 spans 15 residues. V gave up 6 bases and J gave up 5 bases, with 17 bases separating them. Per germline, CDR1 LNHDA and CDR2 SQIVND (reference sequence). CDR3 in DNA: TGTGCCAGTAGACATGGACAGTTTTTGGATCAGCCCCAGCATTTT. Its translation: CASRHGQFLDQPQHF.

The chain links TRBV4-3 to TRBJ1-6, with D possibly matching TRBD1 (5 bases). Trimming pared 1 base from V and 9 bases from J, leaving 13 bases between. CDR1 LGHNA and CDR2 YSLEER come from the germline V gene. This CDR3 is built from 15 residues. CDR3 sequence reads: CASSQAERGASPLHF. CDR3 bases: TGCGCCAGCAGCCAAGCTGAAAGAGGGGCTTCACCCCTCCACTTT.

V is TRBV4-1 and J is TRBJ1-1, with unresolved D. Germline loops: CDR1 MGHRA, CDR2 YSYEKL. This CDR3 has 13 amino acids. Trimming took off 4 bases at V and 4 bases at J, with 10 bases between the two ends. CDR3 in DNA: TGCGCCAGCAGCCCACGGATGGGCACTGAAGCTTTCTTT. Amino acids: CASSPRMGTEAFF.

The rearrangement links TRBV9 to TRBJ2-3, with 7 bases identical to TRBD1. V lost 0 bases and J lost 6; bases outside the gene matches: 7. In germline, CDR1 is SGDLS, CDR2 YYNGEE. The CDR3 length is 15 residues. This CDR3 is CASSVEGKQGDTQYF. The CDR3 DNA sequence: TGTGCCAGCAGCGTAGAGGGGAAACAGGGGGATACGCAGTATTTT.

The genes are TRBV5-1 and TRBJ1-6; maybe TRBD1 (5 bases). The CDR3 is 15 amino acids. CDR1 is SGHRS, CDR2 YFSETQ, per germline. The ends were cut back, 5 bases at V and 5 bases at J, with 14 bases in the middle. In DNA, the CDR3 is TGCGCCAGCAGTCTTACAGGCCCCGATAATTCACCCCTCCACTTT. This sequence encodes CASSLTGPDNSPLHF.

This chain joins TRBV12-5 and TRBJ2-1, with TRBD2 matching 7 bases. Germline V gene sequence: CDR1 LGHNT, CDR2 FRNRAP. The CDR3 has 21 amino acids. V lost 1 base, J lost 8 bases, and 26 bases stayed unmatched. The CDR3 protein is CASGLEGYSGNARPGIDEQFF. The CDR3 DNA reads TGTGCTAGTGGTTTGGAGGGGTACAGCGGGAACGCACGGCCGGGGATCGATGAGCAGTTCTTC. The full variable domain, completed using reference TRBV12-5 and TRBJ2-1, is DARVTQTPRHKVTEMGQEVTMRCQPILGHNTVFWYRQTMMQGLELLAYFRNRAPLDDSGMPKDRFSAEMPDATLATLKIQPSEPRDSAVYFCASGLEGYSGNARPGIDEQFFGPGTRLTVL.

Points on this clone: Other nucleotide sequences from this sample produce the same CDR3. This sequence joins TRBV5-8 and TRBJ2-7; D remains unclear. Germline V gene sequence: CDR1 SGHTS, CDR2 YDEGEE. V was cut by 4 bases and J by 4 bases, with 6 bases left in between. CDR3 size: 11 residues. CDR3 loop: CASSDGYEQYF. The CDR3, as DNA: TGTGCCAGCAGCGACGGTTACGAGCAGTACTTC.

The chain couples TRBV6-5 to TRBJ2-7; no clear D. Trimming cost V 8 bases and J 5 bases, with 19 bases left between them. The CDR3 totals 14 residues. The germline V gene encodes CDR1 MNHEY and CDR2 SVGAGI. CDR3 residues: CASCDPGSSNEQYF. The DNA of the CDR3 is TGTGCCAGCTGTGACCCAGGCAGCTCGAACGAGCAGTACTTC.

The chain links TRBV6-1 to TRBJ2-3; TRBD1 agrees at 9 bases. The CDR3 extends over 17 amino acids. V gave up 4 bases and J gave up 1 base; unmatched junction bases: 9. From germline, CDR1 is MNHNS and CDR2 SASEGT. The CDR3 loop reads CASSAYRGPGGTDTQYF. The CDR3 DNA sequence: TGTGCCAGCAGTGCTTACAGGGGGCCAGGGGGCACAGATACGCAGTATTTT.

CDR3 residues: CASSLGSSGYEQYF. The CDR3 coding sequence is TGTGCCAGCAGCTTGGGGTCATCGGGGTACGAGCAGTACTTC. This sequence joins TRBV5-8 and TRBJ2-7; TRBD2 might be the D (5 bases). Germline CDR1 reads SGHTS; CDR2 reads YDEGEE. V was shortened by 0 bases and J by 4 bases, with 11 bases between the two germline ends. The length of the CDR3 is 14 residues.

The V call is TRBV4-1, the J call TRBJ2-5; 8 positions agree with TRBD2. Germline V CDR1 and CDR2: MGHRA, YSYEKL. This CDR3 has 15 amino acids. V trimming: 0 bases; J trimming: 5 bases; junction bases outside the gene matches: 5. CDR3 residues: CASSQDPASGETQYF. The CDR3 coding sequence is TGCGCCAGCAGCCAAGATCCGGCTAGCGGGGAGACCCAGTACTTC.

The DNA for the CDR3 is TGTGCCAGCAGCTCGAACTTGGACGAGCAGTACTTC. The encoded protein is CASSSNLDEQYF. The chain couples TRBV7-9 to TRBJ2-7, with D unclear. The germline gives CDR1 SEHNR, CDR2 FQNEAQ (reference sequence). V dropped 4 bases and J dropped 5 bases, with 9 bases sitting between them. The length of the CDR3 is 12 residues.

This sequence joins TRBV28 and TRBJ2-7; D uncertain. The V gene's germline CDR1 is MDHEN and CDR2 SYDVKM. The CDR3 runs to 15 residues. V gave up 3 bases and J gave up 3 bases, with 15 bases separating them. Here the CDR3 DNA reads TGTGCCAGCAGTTTGCAAAGAGACGGAAGCTACGAGCAGTACTTC. This translates into CASSLQRDGSYEQYF.

This chain joins TRBV7-6 and TRBJ2-5; D may be TRBD1 or TRBD2 (5 bases each). The CDR3 is 14 amino acids. Germline V gene lookup returns CDR1 SGHVS and CDR2 FNYEAQ. V was clipped by 5 bases and J by 5 bases, with 15 bases between them. CDR3: CASSQGPPEETQYF. DNA of the CDR3: TGTGCCAGCAGCCAGGGACCTCCGGAGGAGACCCAGTACTTC.

The V and J genes are TRBV5-6 and TRBJ2-3; D may be TRBD1 (6 bases). Germline lookup yields CDR1 SGHDT and CDR2 YYEEEE. V dropped 4 bases and J dropped 4 bases, with 13 bases sitting between them. This CDR3 comprises 14 residues. The CDR3 region is CASSITGLADTQYF. As DNA, the CDR3 is TGTGCCAGCAGCATTACAGGGTTGGCAGATACGCAGTATTTT.

This sequence joins TRBV11-2 and TRBJ2-1; 9 bases agree with TRBD1. CDR3 size: 16 residues. V gave up 5 bases and J gave up 7 bases; unmatched junction bases: 12. From germline, CDR1 is SGHAT and CDR2 FQNNGV. The chain's CDR3 is CASSRTWGQGGNEQFF. The DNA of the CDR3 is TGTGCCAGCAGCCGCACGTGGGGACAGGGAGGGAATGAGCAGTTCTTC.

The chain couples TRBV14 to TRBJ2-7; D gene ambiguous. The V end was cut by 3 bases, the J end by 5 bases, with 14 bases between. The CDR3 spans 14 residues. Germline CDR1 is SGHDN and CDR2 is FVKESK. CDR3 nucleotide sequence: TGTGCCAGCAGCCACAGAGTCCGTTTACACGAGCAGTACTTC. Translation: CASSHRVRLHEQYF.